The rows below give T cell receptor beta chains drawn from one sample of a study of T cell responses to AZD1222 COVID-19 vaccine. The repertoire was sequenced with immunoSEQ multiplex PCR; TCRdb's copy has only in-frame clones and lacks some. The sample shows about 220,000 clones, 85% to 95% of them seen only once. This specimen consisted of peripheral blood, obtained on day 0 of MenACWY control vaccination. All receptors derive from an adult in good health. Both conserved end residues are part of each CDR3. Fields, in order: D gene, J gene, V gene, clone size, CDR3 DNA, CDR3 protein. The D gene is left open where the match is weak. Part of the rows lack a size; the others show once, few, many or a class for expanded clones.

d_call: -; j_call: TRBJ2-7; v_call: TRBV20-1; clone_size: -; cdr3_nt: TGCAGTGCTAGTCAGGGGGGCTACGAGCAGTACTTC; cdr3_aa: CSASQGGYEQYF
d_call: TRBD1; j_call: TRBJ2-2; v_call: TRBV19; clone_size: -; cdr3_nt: TGTGCCAGTAGTCGGACAGGGGGTGGGAACACCGGGGAGCTGTTTTTT; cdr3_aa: CASSRTGGGNTGELFF
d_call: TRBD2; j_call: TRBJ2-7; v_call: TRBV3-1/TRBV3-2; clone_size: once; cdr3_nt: TGTGCCAGCAGTTTAGGGACTAGCGGGGGGTACGAGCAGTACTTC; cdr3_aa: CASSLGTSGGYEQYF
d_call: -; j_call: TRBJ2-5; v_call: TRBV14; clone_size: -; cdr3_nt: TGTGCCAGCAGCTATGGTGGGGAGACCCAGTACTTC; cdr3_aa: CASSYGGETQYF
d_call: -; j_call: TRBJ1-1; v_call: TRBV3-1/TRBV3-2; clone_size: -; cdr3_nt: TGTGCCAGCAGCCAGGCGACAGTGAACACTGAAGCTTTCTTT; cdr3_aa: CASSQATVNTEAFF
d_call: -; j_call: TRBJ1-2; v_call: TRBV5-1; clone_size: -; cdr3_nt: TGCGCCAGCAGCTTCTTGACCCCGGGGGGCTATGGCTACACCTTC; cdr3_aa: CASSFLTPGGYGYTF
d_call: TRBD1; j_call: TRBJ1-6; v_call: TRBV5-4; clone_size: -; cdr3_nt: TGTGCCAGCAGCCCCTTGTCCTATCCAGGGGGTAATTCACCCCTCCACTTT; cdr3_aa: CASSPLSYPGGNSPLHF
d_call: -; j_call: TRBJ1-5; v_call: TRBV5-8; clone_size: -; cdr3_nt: TGTGCCAGCAGCTTGTCGTTGACAGTAGGCAATCAGCCCCAGCATTTT; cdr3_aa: CASSLSLTVGNQPQHF
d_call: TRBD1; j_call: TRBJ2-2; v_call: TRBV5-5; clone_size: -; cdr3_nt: TGTGCCAGCAGCATCCAGGGGGCGACCGGGGAGCTGTTTTTT; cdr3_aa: CASSIQGATGELFF
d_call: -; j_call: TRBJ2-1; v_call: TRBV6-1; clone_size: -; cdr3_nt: TGTGCCAGCAGTGAAGCCCCGAGGGGGGGCTCTGAGCAGTTCTTC; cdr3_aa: CASSEAPRGGSEQFF
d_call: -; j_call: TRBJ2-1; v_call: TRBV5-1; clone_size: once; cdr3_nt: TGCGCCAGCAGCTTGGCCGCAGGATTTTACAATGAGCAGTTCTTC; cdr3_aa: CASSLAAGFYNEQFF
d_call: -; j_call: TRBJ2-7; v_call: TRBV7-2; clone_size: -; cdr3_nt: TGTGCCAGCAGCTTCACAGGGGGGGACGAGCAGTACTTC; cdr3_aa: CASSFTGGDEQYF
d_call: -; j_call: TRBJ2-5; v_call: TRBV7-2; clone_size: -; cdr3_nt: TGTGCCAGCAGCTTAGGGGTTCCGGAGACCCAGTACTTC; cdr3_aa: CASSLGVPETQYF
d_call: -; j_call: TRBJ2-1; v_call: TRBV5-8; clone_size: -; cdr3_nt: TGTGCCGGCGGGCGTGGAGGTTGGAATGAGCAGTTCTTC; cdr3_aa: CAGGRGGWNEQFF
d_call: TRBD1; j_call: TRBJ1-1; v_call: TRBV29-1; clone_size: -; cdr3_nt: TGCAGCGCATGGGCGGGACAGGGGTTCTCTGAAGCTTTCTTT; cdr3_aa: CSAWAGQGFSEAFF
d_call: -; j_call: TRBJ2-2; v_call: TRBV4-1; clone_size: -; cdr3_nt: TGCGCCAGCAGCTCCGGGATCACCGGGGAGCTGTTTTTT; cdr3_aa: CASSSGITGELFF
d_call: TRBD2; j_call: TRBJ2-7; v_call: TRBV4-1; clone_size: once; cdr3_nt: TGCGCCAGCAGCCAACGCGGGGACTACTCCTACGAGCAGTACTTC; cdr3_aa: CASSQRGDYSYEQYF
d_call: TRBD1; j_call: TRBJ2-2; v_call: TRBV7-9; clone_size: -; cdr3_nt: TGTGCCAGCAGCTTAGGGGACAGACGTGGGGAGCTGTTTTTT; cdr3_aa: CASSLGDRRGELFF
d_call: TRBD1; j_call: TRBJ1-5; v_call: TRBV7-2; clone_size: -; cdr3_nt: TGTGCCAGCAGCTTTAACAGGGGAACGGGGCAGCCCCAGCATTTT; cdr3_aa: CASSFNRGTGQPQHF
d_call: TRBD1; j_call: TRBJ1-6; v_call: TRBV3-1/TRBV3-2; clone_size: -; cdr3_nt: TGTGCCAGCAGCCGACAGGGGGGAAATTCACCCCTCCACTTT; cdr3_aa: CASSRQGGNSPLHF
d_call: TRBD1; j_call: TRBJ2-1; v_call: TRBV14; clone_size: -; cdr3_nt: TGTGCCAGCAGCATCCGGCGGACAGGGGTTAACAATGAGCAGTTCTTC; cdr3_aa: CASSIRRTGVNNEQFF
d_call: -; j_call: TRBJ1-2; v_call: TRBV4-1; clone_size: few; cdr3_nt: TGCGCCAGCAGCACCCAGACAGGCGGGGGCTACACCTTC; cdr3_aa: CASSTQTGGGYTF
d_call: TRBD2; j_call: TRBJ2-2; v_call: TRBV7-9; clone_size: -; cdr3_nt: TGTGCCAGCAGCTCCCTCGCCGGGGGGGCGGGCACCGGGGAGCTGTTTTTT; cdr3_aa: CASSSLAGGAGTGELFF
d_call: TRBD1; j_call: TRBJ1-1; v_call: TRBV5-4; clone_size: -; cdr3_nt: TGTGCCAGCAGCGCCTGGGACAGTGAAGCTTTCTTT; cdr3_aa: CASSAWDSEAFF
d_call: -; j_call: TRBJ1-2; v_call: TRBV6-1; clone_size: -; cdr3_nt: TGTGCCAGCAGTGTCCGGGGTCGGGGGGACCTCAACTATGGCTACACCTTC; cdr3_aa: CASSVRGRGDLNYGYTF
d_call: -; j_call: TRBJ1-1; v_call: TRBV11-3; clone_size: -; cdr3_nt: TGTGCCAGCAGCTTAGATGGATCGATCGTAAACACTGAAGCTTTCTTT; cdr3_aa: CASSLDGSIVNTEAFF
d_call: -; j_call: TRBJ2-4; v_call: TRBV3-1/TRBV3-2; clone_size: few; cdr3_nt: TGTGCCAGCAGCCCGAGGAGGGGACGAACGGACATTCAGTACTTC; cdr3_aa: CASSPRRGRTDIQYF
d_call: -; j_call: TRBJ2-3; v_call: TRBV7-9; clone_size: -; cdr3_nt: TGTGCCAGCAGCTTGCAGGGGGGAACAAATACGCAGTATTTT; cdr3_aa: CASSLQGGTNTQYF
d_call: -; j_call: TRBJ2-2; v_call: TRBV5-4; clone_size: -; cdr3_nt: TGTGCCAGCAGCTTGGGCGGGGTCGCCACCGGGGAGCTGTTTTTT; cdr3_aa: CASSLGGVATGELFF
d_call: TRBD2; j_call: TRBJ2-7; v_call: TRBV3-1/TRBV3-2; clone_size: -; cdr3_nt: TGTGCCAGCAGCCTGGGACTAGCGGGGGGGACCTACGAGCAGTACTTC; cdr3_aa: CASSLGLAGGTYEQYF
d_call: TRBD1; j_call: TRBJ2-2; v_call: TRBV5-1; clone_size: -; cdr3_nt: TGCGCCAGCCGTAGGACAGGGGTTAGCACCGGGGAGCTGTTTTTT; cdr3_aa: CASRRTGVSTGELFF
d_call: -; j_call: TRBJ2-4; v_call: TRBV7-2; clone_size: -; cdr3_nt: TGTGCCAGCAGCTCCCCCGGGATGCTAAAGTACTTC; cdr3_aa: CASSSPGMLKYF
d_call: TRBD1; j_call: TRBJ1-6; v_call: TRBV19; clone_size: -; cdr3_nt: TGTGCCAGTAGTATCCAGGGGGCGAGTTCACCCCTCCACTTT; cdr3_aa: CASSIQGASSPLHF
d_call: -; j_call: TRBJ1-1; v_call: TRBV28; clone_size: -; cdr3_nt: TGTGCCAGCAGTTTAGAGTCGACTGGGGTAGCTTTCTTT; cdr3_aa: CASSLESTGVAFF
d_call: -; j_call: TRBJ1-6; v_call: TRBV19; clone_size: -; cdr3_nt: TGTGCCAGTAGTATAGCTGCATTGCGGACGTCCTATAATTCACCCCTCCACTTT; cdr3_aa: CASSIAALRTSYNSPLHF
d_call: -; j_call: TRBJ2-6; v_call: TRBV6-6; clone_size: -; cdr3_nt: TGTGCCAGCGGTCCACAGGGAAAAGAATCTGGGGCCAACGTCCTGACTTTC; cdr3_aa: CASGPQGKESGANVLTF
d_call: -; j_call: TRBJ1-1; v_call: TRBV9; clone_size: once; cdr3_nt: TGTGCCAGCAGCGTAGTGGGCAGAACGAACACTGAAGCTTTCTTT; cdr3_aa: CASSVVGRTNTEAFF
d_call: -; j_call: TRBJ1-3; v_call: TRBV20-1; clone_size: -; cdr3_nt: TGCAGTGCTAGAGTGGCGGGCACCATATATTTT; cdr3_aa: CSARVAGTIYF
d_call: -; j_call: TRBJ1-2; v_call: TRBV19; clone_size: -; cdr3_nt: TGTGCCAGTAAGATACGACGGGGGGCGTGGAATGGCTACACCTTC; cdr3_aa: CASKIRRGAWNGYTF
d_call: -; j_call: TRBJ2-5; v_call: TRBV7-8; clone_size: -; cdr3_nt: TGTGCCAGCTCACACCGCCGGGACACGCAAGAGACCCAGTACTTC; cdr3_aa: CASSHRRDTQETQYF